A few counts support the clone carrying this TCR beta chain. This record belongs to a study of technical replicates of blood from several donors. CDR1 and CDR2 (germline): MNHNY, SVGAGI (reference sequence). This CDR3 is 16 amino acids long. V shed 8 bases and J 3 bases; nucleotides not matched to a gene: 14. The protocol was immunoSEQ multiplex PCR, while the TCRdb copy is restricted to in-frame clones and leaves out a portion. This table holds over 70,000 clones, 85% to 95% found once. The sequence was collected from a human donor in good health. Sequences were obtained from T cells isolated from PBMCs. The chain recombines TRBV6-6 with TRBJ1-1; 8 bases line up with TRBD1. CDR3 protein: CASFPGQGEGDTEAFF. DNA of the CDR3: TGTGCCAGCTTCCCAGGACAGGGTGAGGGCGACACTGAAGCTTTCTTT.